A selection of T cell receptor beta chains follows, all from one sample in a study of T-cell reconstitution after alpha-beta-depleted transplantation in children. TCRdb used MiXCR to reprocess the PCR reads, holding one entry per CDR3 protein. The repertoire consists of 200,000 to 250,000 distinct CDR3 sequences, with roughly 9.1% occurring once and the leading ten covering less than 40%. Sequences were derived from PBMCs, mostly from graft donor cells, sampled 360 days after TCRalphabeta/CD19-depleted stem cell transplant. These receptors all stem from a male patient under 10 years old who had a stem cell transplant for acute myeloid leukemia, so the T cells may come from the graft donor. The CDR3 runs from the conserved cysteine through the conserved F or W. The D gene is left open where the match is weak. The size field is filled for only some rows; it gives once, few, many or a size class.

clone_size,v_call,j_call,d_call,cdr3_nt,cdr3_aa
few,TRBV21-1,TRBJ2-7,NA,TGTGCCAGCAGCAATCCCTACAGGGATCACTACGAGCAGTACTTC,CASSNPYRDHYEQYF
many,TRBV7-2,TRBJ1-2,NA,TGTGCCAGCAGCTTAGTTGGCTATGGCTACACCTTC,CASSLVGYGYTF
NA,TRBV7-9,TRBJ1-1,NA,TGTGCCAGCAGCTTAGCGGCCGGAGGCCCGGAAGCTTTCTTT,CASSLAAGGPEAFF
NA,TRBV20-1,TRBJ2-4,NA,TGCAGTGCTAGTGCTGGGTTAGCCAAAAACATTCAGTACTTC,CSASAGLAKNIQYF
few,TRBV7-6,TRBJ2-3,TRBD2,TGTGCCAGCAGCTCACCGCCTCGTGGGACTAGCGGGGTCCCCGCGGGAGATACGCAGTATTTT,CASSSPPRGTSGVPAGDTQYF
many,TRBV4-3,TRBJ2-7,NA,TGCGCCAGCAGCCAAGAGTCCAGGGGTCCCCTGAACGAGCAGTACTTC,CASSQESRGPLNEQYF
NA,TRBV27,TRBJ2-5,NA,TGTGCCAGCAGTTTAATTGGGGTGAAGGGAGAGACCCAGTACTTC,CASSLIGVKGETQYF
NA,TRBV20-1,TRBJ2-7,TRBD2,TGCAGTGCTAGGCCCCTAGCGGGAGAGGCCGCCTACGAGCAGTACTTC,CSARPLAGEAAYEQYF
few,TRBV7-9,TRBJ2-2,TRBD1,TGTGCCAGCAGCTTAAGAGGGCAGGGGGTCGGCACCGGGGAGCTGTTTTTT,CASSLRGQGVGTGELFF
many,TRBV29-1,TRBJ2-2,TRBD2,TGCAGCGCTTCCAGGCGGGAGGTCGGCGGGGAGCTGTTTTTT,CSASRREVGGELFF
many,TRBV4-3,TRBJ2-1,NA,TGCGCCAGCAGCCAAGATAGGAGCGGCACCTACAATGAGCAGTTCTTC,CASSQDRSGTYNEQFF
many,TRBV20-1,TRBJ2-1,NA,TGCAGTGCTAGTCCTTCAATCAGCGCCCCTCCGGTCTTC,CSASPSISAPPVF
few,TRBV7-2,TRBJ2-5,TRBD1,TGTGCCAGCAGCTTAGCGGGGACAAACAGGGGCGAGACCCAGTACTTC,CASSLAGTNRGETQYF
many,TRBV7-2,TRBJ1-1,TRBD1,TGTGCCAGCAACTTGGGTGCATCTCGACAGGGCCCCTTAGCTTTCTTT,CASNLGASRQGPLAFF
few,TRBV24-1,TRBJ2-7,TRBD2,TGTGCCACCAGGACTAGCGGCTTCTACGAGCAGTACTTC,CATRTSGFYEQYF
many,TRBV20-1,TRBJ2-1,NA,TGCAGTGCTAGCGAGCTAAACAATGAGCAGTTCTTC,CSASELNNEQFF
NA,TRBV25-1,TRBJ1-1,NA,TGTGCCAGCAGTGCAGCCTTACCGGGTATGTCGAACACTGAAGCTTTCTTT,CASSAALPGMSNTEAFF
few,TRBV28,TRBJ1-6,NA,TGTGCCAGCAGTTTAAACAGGGAAGTTTCACCCCTCCACTTT,CASSLNREVSPLHF
many,TRBV29-1,TRBJ2-7,NA,TGCAGCGGTGGTCAGGGGCAGGAATACGAGCAGTACTTC,CSGGQGQEYEQYF
many,TRBV20-1,TRBJ2-1,NA,TGCAGTGCTAGGAACCGGGGTCTAGCTTACAATGAGCAGTTCTTC,CSARNRGLAYNEQFF
NA,TRBV20-1,TRBJ1-5,TRBD1,TGCAGTGCTACCGTTACAGGGGGTGGAAATCAGCCCCAGCATTTT,CSATVTGGGNQPQHF
few,TRBV28,TRBJ2-7,NA,TGTGCCAGCAGCAAACCCTACGAGCAGTACTTC,CASSKPYEQYF
many,TRBV12-3/TRBV12-4,TRBJ2-5,NA,TGTGCCAGCAGTTGGGCGGAGACCCAGTACTTC,CASSWAETQYF
NA,TRBV21-1,TRBJ2-3,NA,TGTGCCAGCAGTCGATCAGGGGTTAGTGGGGTACCTGACACAGATACGCAGTATTTT,CASSRSGVSGVPDTDTQYF
NA,TRBV20-1,TRBJ1-3,TRBD1,TGCAGTGCTAGGCCTACAGGGGTTGGAAACACCATATATTTT,CSARPTGVGNTIYF
many,TRBV12-3/TRBV12-4,TRBJ1-1,TRBD1,TGTGCCAGCAGTCCCTTACGACAGGGCGACACTGAAGCTTTCTTT,CASSPLRQGDTEAFF
NA,TRBV5-1,TRBJ2-1,TRBD2,TGCGCCAGCAGCTTGGCCGATGGACTAGCTTTTTCTGAGCAGTTCTTC,CASSLADGLAFSEQFF
NA,TRBV7-9,TRBJ1-1,NA,TGTGCCAGCAGCCCGCTCGGGGCTGAAGCTTTCTTT,CASSPLGAEAFF
many,TRBV7-8,TRBJ2-3,NA,TGTGCCAGCAGCCCACTAGGGGGACGGGAGGTGGATACGCAGTATTTT,CASSPLGGREVDTQYF
NA,TRBV29-1,TRBJ1-1,NA,TGCAGCGTACGCGTGGGGGGAAACACTGAAGCTTTCTTT,CSVRVGGNTEAFF
NA,TRBV29-1,TRBJ1-2,NA,TGCAGCGTTGAAACGGGGAAAATGGGCTACACCTTC,CSVETGKMGYTF